This TCR beta chain is from a study of TET2 disruption in CD19-targeted CAR T cells. Assay used: immunoSEQ multiplex PCR; TCRdb lists only in-frame clones, some missing. The repertoire shows approximately 27,000 clones; the top ten hold under 2.5%. Noted treatment: autologous CTL019 cells: CD19 CAR with 4-1BB and CD3 zeta domains. The CD19 CAR carried TCR zeta and 4-1BB signaling domains. CTL019 was manufactured from peripheral blood T cells obtained by leukapheresis. Comments on this clone: The antigen remains undetermined. The read gets to within 3 residues of the CDR3 end, and the germline J gene fills in the rest.

The CDR3 loop spans 15 amino acids. Germline V gene lookup returns CDR1 MNHEY and CDR2 SVGEGT. The V and J ends lost 8 bases and 0 bases, in that order; junction bases with no gene match: 3. This chain connects TRBV6-2 or TRBV6-3 to TRBJ2-5; 13 bases align to TRBD2. The clonotype originates from a man between 65 and 79 years old with chronic lymphocytic leukemia. Sequencing was performed on CD8- CAR+ T cells sorted from cultured blood T cells, taken for CD19 CAR T cell therapy. As for subset: CD8-negative CAR-positive T cells from the infusion product. The covered CDR3 bases are TGTGCCAGCGGTGGACTAGCGGGGGACCAAGAGACC. It translates to CASGGLAGDQET. The complete CDR3 sequence is CASGGLAGDQETQYF.